These T cell receptor beta chains were read from a single sample in a study of PD-1 blockade in classical Hodgkin lymphoma. Some clones are missing from TCRdb's copy, which holds only in-frame ones; the method was immunoSEQ multiplex PCR. Among tens of thousands of clones listed, 85% to 95% were seen once. The specimen was peripheral blood mononuclear cells (PBMCs). The receptors stem from a human donor with classical Hodgkin lymphoma. CDR3s include the opening cysteine and the closing phenylalanine or tryptophan. The order of the fields is clone size, D gene, V gene, J gene, CDR3 protein, CDR3 DNA. D genes are given only for firm matches. Size is stated for part of the rows, as once, few or many counts, or as a class when the clone is expanded.

size: -; D: -; V: TRBV19; J: TRBJ2-6; CDR3: CASSIGAGLNVLTF; DNA: TGTGCCAGTAGTATTGGGGCGGGTCTCAACGTCCTGACTTTC
size: once; D: -; V: TRBV7-8; J: TRBJ1-1; CDR3: CASSFGTGGMNTEAFF; DNA: TGTGCCAGCAGCTTCGGGACGGGAGGTATGAACACTGAAGCTTTCTTT
size: -; D: TRBD1; V: TRBV25-1; J: TRBJ1-6; CDR3: CASSRTGGSYNSPLHF; DNA: TGTGCCAGCAGTAGGACAGGGGGCTCCTATAATTCACCCCTCCACTTT
size: -; D: -; V: TRBV6-1; J: TRBJ1-2; CDR3: CASSVAGTNYGYTF; DNA: TGTGCCAGCAGTGTCGCAGGGACAAACTATGGCTACACCTTC
size: -; D: -; V: TRBV27; J: TRBJ2-5; CDR3: CASSRGRSQYF; DNA: TGTGCCAGCAGTCGGGGTCGAAGCCAGTACTTC
size: -; D: TRBD2; V: TRBV18; J: TRBJ2-3; CDR3: CASSPSAGGEDTQYF; DNA: TGTGCCAGCTCACCAAGCGCGGGGGGCGAAGATACGCAGTATTTT
size: -; D: TRBD1; V: TRBV2; J: TRBJ1-1; CDR3: CASSDPGTAASEAFF; DNA: TGTGCCAGCAGTGACCCCGGGACAGCCGCCAGTGAAGCTTTCTTT
size: -; D: TRBD1; V: TRBV27; J: TRBJ2-7; CDR3: CASSPLGQGYEQYF; DNA: TGTGCCAGCAGTCCTCTGGGACAGGGGTACGAGCAGTACTTC
size: -; D: TRBD1; V: TRBV5-6; J: TRBJ2-5; CDR3: CASSRQGTETQYF; DNA: TGTGCCAGCAGCCGACAGGGGACGGAGACCCAGTACTTC
size: -; D: -; V: TRBV2; J: TRBJ1-1; CDR3: CASSLPGRRSNTEAFF; DNA: TGTGCCAGCAGCTTACCGGGACGACGGTCGAACACTGAAGCTTTCTTT
size: -; D: TRBD1; V: TRBV19; J: TRBJ1-6; CDR3: CASRWTGYNSPLHF; DNA: TGTGCCAGTAGATGGACAGGATATAATTCACCCCTCCACTTT